This entry is about one T cell receptor beta chain. The CDR3 is made up of 16 amino acids. Per germline, CDR1 SGHTS and CDR2 YDEGEE. The V gene lost 4 bases and the J gene lost 0 bases, with 14 bases spanning the gap. The PCR ran on 60 Vbeta and 13 Jbeta primers. Sequenced by immunoSEQ multiplex PCR; TCRdb stores in-frame clones only, minus some. The table shows 130,000 to 150,000 clones, with roughly 75% occurring only once. The data stem from a study of cytomegalovirus exposure and HLA in healthy donors. The J gene is TRBJ1-3, the V gene TRBV5-8; D is undetermined. This clonotype was sampled from a man aged 40-50 years in good health and CMV-seropositive. Sequenced input: PBMCs. CDR3 sequence (DNA): TGTGCCAGCAGCCGAGAGGGCCGCCTCTCTGGAAACACCATATATTTT. Translation: CASSREGRLSGNTIYF.